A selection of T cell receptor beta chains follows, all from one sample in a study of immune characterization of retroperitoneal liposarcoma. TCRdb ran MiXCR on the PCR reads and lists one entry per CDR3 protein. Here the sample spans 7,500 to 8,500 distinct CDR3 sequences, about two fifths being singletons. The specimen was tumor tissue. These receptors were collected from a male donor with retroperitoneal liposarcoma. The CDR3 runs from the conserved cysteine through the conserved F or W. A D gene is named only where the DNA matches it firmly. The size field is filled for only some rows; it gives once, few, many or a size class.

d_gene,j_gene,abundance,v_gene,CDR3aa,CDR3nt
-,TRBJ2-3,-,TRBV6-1,CASSARPGHTQYF,TGTGCCAGCAGTGCCCGCCCCGGTCATACGCAGTATTTT
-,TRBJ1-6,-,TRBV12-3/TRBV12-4,CASSLAEGSSPLHF,TGTGCCAGCAGTTTAGCCGAGGGTTCGTCACCCCTCCACTTT
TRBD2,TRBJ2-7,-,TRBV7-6,CASSSAPGLAGGGNEQYF,TGTGCCAGCAGCTCCGCCCCGGGACTAGCGGGAGGGGGAAATGAGCAGTACTTC
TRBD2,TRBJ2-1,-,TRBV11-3,CASSLEGLAGGNEQFF,TGTGCCAGCAGCTTAGAAGGACTAGCGGGGGGCAATGAGCAGTTCTTC
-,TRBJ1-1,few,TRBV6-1,CASTSGTPNTEAFF,TGTGCCAGCACCAGCGGGACACCCAACACTGAAGCTTTCTTT
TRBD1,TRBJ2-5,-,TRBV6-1,CASSEMGTGGYETQYF,TGTGCCAGCAGTGAGATGGGGACAGGGGGCTATGAGACCCAGTACTTC
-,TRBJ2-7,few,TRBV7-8,CASSLGDNEQYF,TGTGCCAGCAGCTTAGGGGACAATGAGCAGTACTTC
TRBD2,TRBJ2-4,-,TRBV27,CASSLRAGRENIQYF,TGTGCCAGCAGTTTAAGAGCGGGGAGGGAGAACATTCAGTACTTC
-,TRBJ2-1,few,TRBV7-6,CASSLRRNRVNEQFF,TGTGCCAGCAGCTTGCGGAGAAACAGGGTCAATGAGCAGTTCTTC
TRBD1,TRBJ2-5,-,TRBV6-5,CASSYQGGTAKQETQYF,TGTGCCAGCAGTTACCAAGGTGGGACAGCAAAACAAGAGACCCAGTACTTC
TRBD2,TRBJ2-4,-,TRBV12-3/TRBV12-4,CASSLSGWTSVYNEQYF,TGTGCCAGCAGCCTTAGTGGCTGGACTAGCGTATACAATGAGCAGTACTTC
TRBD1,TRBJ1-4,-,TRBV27,CASTTDPRTGREKLFF,TGTGCCAGCACCACCGACCCCCGGACAGGAAGGGAAAAACTGTTTTTT
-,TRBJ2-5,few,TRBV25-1,CASSEPGAETQYF,TGTGCCAGCAGTGAACCCGGGGCGGAGACCCAGTACTTC
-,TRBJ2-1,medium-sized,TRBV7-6,CASSLGAGANEQFF,TGTGCCAGCAGCTTGGGGGCAGGGGCAAACGAGCAGTTCTTC
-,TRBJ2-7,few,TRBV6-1,CASRFSYEQYF,TGTGCCAGCAGGTTTTCCTACGAGCAGTACTTC
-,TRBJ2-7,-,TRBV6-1,CASSEDPSSSYPREQYF,TGTGCCAGCAGTGAAGACCCCAGTTCTTCCTATCCCCGCGAGCAGTACTTC
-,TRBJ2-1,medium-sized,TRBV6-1,CASSEEYGTYEQFF,TGTGCCAGCAGTGAAGAGTACGGAACCTACGAGCAGTTCTTC
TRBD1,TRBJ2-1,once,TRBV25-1,CASSPGTGWEETQFF,TGTGCCAGCAGTCCCGGGACAGGATGGGAGGAGACCCAGTTCTTC
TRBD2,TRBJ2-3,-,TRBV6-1,CASSGTSGTDTQYF,TGTGCCAGCAGTGGCACTAGCGGCACAGATACGCAGTATTTT
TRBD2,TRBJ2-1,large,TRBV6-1,CASSAASGGLSSYNEQFF,TGTGCCAGCAGTGCGGCTAGCGGGGGTCTTAGCTCCTACAATGAGCAGTTCTTC
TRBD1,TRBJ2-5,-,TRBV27,CASSLSKGAEETQYF,TGTGCCAGCAGTTTATCGAAGGGGGCTGAGGAGACCCAGTACTTC
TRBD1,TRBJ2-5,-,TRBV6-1,CASSETRTGQETQYF,TGTGCCAGCAGTGAAACCAGGACAGGCCAAGAGACCCAGTACTTC
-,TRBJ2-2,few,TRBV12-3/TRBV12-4,CASSGASTGELFF,TGTGCCAGCAGTGGGGCTAGCACCGGGGAGCTGTTTTTT
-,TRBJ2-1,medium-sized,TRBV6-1,CASSEVRGDEQFF,TGTGCCAGCAGTGAAGTCAGAGGGGATGAGCAGTTCTTC
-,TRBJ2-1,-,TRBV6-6,CASSYATGAYNEQFF,TGTGCCAGCAGTTACGCGACAGGAGCCTACAATGAGCAGTTCTTC
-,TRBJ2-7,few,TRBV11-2,CASSKMRAGTSSSYEQYF,TGTGCCAGCAGCAAAATGAGAGCCGGGACTTCGAGCTCCTACGAGCAGTACTTC
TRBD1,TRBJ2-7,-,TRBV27,CASSSKGARREQYF,TGTGCCAGCAGTTCCAAGGGGGCGCGACGGGAGCAGTACTTC
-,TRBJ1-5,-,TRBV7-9,CASSRTVNQPQHF,TGTGCCAGCAGTCGTACAGTGAATCAGCCCCAGCATTTT
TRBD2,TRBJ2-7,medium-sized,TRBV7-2,CASSFPSGSSYNEQYF,TGTGCCAGCAGCTTTCCTAGCGGGAGCTCCTACAATGAGCAGTACTTC
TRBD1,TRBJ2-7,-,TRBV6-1,CASSRRGGTGKYEQYF,TGTGCCAGCAGTCGAAGGGGGGGGACAGGGAAATACGAGCAGTACTTC
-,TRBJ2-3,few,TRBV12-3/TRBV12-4,CASSQPTQGGSGDTQYF,TGTGCCAGCAGCCAGCCAACACAAGGGGGTTCTGGAGATACGCAGTATTTT
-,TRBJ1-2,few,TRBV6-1,CASSEDLQINYGYTF,TGTGCCAGCAGTGAAGATCTACAGATTAACTATGGCTACACCTTC
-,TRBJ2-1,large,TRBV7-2,CASSHAAAVQETQFF,TGTGCCAGCAGCCATGCCGCGGCAGTCCAAGAGACCCAGTTCTTC
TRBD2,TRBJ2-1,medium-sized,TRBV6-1,CASVQASGAYEQFF,TGTGCCAGCGTCCAAGCTAGCGGGGCCTACGAGCAGTTCTTC
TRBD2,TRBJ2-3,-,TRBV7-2,CASSLGAGVIDTQYF,TGTGCCAGCAGCTTAGGGGCGGGAGTGATAGATACGCAGTATTTT
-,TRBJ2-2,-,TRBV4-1,CASSFRETGELFF,TGCGCCAGCAGCTTCCGGGAGACCGGGGAGCTGTTTTTT
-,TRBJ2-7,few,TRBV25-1,CASMGYGGVDGEQYF,TGTGCCAGCATGGGTTATGGGGGTGTTGATGGCGAGCAGTACTTC
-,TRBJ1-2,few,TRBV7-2,CARGGDYGYTF,TGTGCCCGCGGCGGGGACTATGGCTACACCTTC
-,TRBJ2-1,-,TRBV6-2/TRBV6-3,CASRVVGDEQFF,TGTGCCAGCAGGGTGGTTGGCGATGAGCAGTTCTTC
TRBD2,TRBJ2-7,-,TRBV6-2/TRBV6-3,CASRGTSGIPGYEQYF,TGTGCCAGCAGGGGGACTAGCGGCATCCCGGGCTACGAGCAGTACTTC
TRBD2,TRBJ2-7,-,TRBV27,CASSGGGRSYNEQYF,TGTGCCAGCAGTGGGGGGGGTAGATCCTACAATGAGCAGTACTTC
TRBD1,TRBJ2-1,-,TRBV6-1,CASSEGDRDVLEQFF,TGTGCCAGCAGTGAGGGGGACAGGGACGTTTTGGAGCAGTTCTTC
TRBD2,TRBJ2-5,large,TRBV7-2,CASSSSGSRETQYF,TGTGCCAGCAGCTCTAGCGGGAGCAGAGAGACCCAGTACTTC
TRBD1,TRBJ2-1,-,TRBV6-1,CASSLPDRGGYEQFF,TGTGCCAGCAGTTTACCGGACAGGGGAGGCTACGAGCAGTTCTTC
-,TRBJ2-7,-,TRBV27,CASRREDNSYEQYF,TGTGCCAGCAGACGAGAGGACAACTCCTACGAGCAGTACTTC
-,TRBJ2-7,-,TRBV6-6,CASSYSEAVSSYEQYF,TGTGCCAGCAGTTACTCAGAAGCGGTTAGCTCCTACGAGCAGTACTTC